This entry features one TCR beta chain sequence. Germline is not matched at one junction end, which may reflect a read error. Priming with a constant-region primer yielded TCR beta cDNA from about 450 ng total RNA. Nested multiplex PCR, run for three rounds with slightly modified ARM-PCR, yielded TCR beta libraries. Primers for the first two PCR rounds were TRBV1-TRBV30 forward primers and a C-beta reverse primer (approximately 10 cycles per round). TCRdb re-derived calls from the multiplex PCR reads in MiXCR, one entry per CDR3 protein. The sample consists of tens of thousands of distinct CDR3 sequences, about three quarters of them appearing once. These data are taken from a study of tumor-infiltrating lymphocytes in primary liver carcinoma. From unsorted bulk tissue weighing 20-30 mg, DNA and RNA were co-extracted. The CDR3 has 15 amino acids. Germline CDR1 and CDR2: SGHAT and FQNNGV.

V and J are TRBV11-2 and TRBJ2-3; D uncertain. This TCR came from a man aged 35 to 55 with primary liver carcinoma and hepatitis B virus infection. The sample comprised liver tumor tissue from sampling region 2. Subset defined: tumor region T2, inferior pole. CDR3 residues: CASSMLLGLPDTQYF. CDR3 DNA: TGTGCCAGCAGCATGCTACTGGGTCTGCCAGATACGCAGTATTTC.